Included here is one T cell receptor beta chain sequence, with context. Libraries were prepared by immunoSEQ multiplex PCR; TCRdb keeps only in-frame clonotypes and omits some of them. The data contain about 40,000 clones, roughly 90% of them singletons. This sample is part of a study of control samples from healthy donors and cancer patients. Trimming stripped 6 bases from V and 7 bases from J, with 21 bases between. Per germline, CDR1 KGHSH and CDR2 LQKENI. This CDR3 region has 16 residues. The chain combines TRBV18 with TRBJ1-4, with D possibly TRBD1 on 5 matching bases. Sequencing was carried out using blood. This sequence was found in a woman aged 45-59 years in good health. CDR3 protein: CASSGTAPGMGEKLFF. The CDR3 DNA is TGTGCCAGCTCGGGGACGGCCCCCGGGATGGGTGAAAAACTGTTTTTT. Filled out from reference TRBV18 and TRBJ1-4, the complete variable domain reads NAGVMQNPRHLVRRRGQEARLRCSPMKGHSHVYWYRQLPEEGLKFMVYLQKENIIDESGMPKERFSAEFPKEGPSILRIQQVVRGDSAAYFCASSGTAPGMGEKLFFGSGTQLSVL.